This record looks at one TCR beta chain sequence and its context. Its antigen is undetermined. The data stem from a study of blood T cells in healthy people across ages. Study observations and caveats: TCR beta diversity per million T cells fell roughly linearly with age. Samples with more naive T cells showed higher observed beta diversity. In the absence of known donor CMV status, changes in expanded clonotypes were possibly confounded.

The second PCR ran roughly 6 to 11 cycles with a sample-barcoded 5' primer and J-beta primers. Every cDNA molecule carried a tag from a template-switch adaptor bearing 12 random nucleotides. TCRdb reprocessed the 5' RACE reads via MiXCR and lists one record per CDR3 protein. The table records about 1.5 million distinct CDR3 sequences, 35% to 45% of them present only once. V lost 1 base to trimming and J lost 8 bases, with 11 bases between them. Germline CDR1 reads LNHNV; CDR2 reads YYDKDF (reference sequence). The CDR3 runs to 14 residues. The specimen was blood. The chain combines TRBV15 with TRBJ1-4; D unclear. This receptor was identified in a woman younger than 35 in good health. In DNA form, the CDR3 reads TGTGCCACCAGCAGAGGCAGCGAGTTGGAAAAACTGTTTTTT. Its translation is CATSRGSELEKLFF.